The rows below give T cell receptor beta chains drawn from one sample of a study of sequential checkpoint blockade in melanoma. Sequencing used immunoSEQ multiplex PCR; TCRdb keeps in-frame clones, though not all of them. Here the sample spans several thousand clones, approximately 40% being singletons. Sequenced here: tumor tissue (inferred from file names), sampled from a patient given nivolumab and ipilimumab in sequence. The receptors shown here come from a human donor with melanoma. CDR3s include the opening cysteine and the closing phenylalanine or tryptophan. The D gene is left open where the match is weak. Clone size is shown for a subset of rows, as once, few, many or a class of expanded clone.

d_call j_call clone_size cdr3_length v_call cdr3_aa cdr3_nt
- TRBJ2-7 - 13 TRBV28 CASNFVLSYEQYF TGTGCCAGCAATTTCGTTCTATCCTACGAGCAGTACTTC
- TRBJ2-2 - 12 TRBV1 CASSTRTGELFF TGCGCCAGCAGCACAAGGACCGGGGAGCTGTTTTTT
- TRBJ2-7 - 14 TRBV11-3 CASSPRLEGYEQYF TGTGCCAGCAGCCCTCGACTAGAGGGCTACGAGCAGTACTTC
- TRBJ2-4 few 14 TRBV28 CASSLRGAQNIQYF TGTGCCAGCAGTTTGAGAGGGGCCCAAAACATTCAGTACTTC
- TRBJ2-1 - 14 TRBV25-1 CASSEFKGVDEQFF TGTGCCAGCAGTGAATTCAAGGGTGTAGATGAGCAGTTCTTC
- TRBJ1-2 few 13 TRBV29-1 CSVEDKPVYGYTF TGCAGCGTTGAAGATAAGCCAGTCTATGGCTACACCTTC
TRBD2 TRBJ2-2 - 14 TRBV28 CASSSPGLSGELFF TGTGCCAGCAGTTCACCGGGACTATCAGGGGAGCTGTTTTTT
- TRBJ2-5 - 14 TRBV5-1 CASSLDRPEVTQYF TGCGCCAGCAGCTTGGACAGGCCGGAGGTGACCCAGTACTTC
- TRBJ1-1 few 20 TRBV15 CATSTSHGAMRFFLNTEAFF TGTGCCACCAGCACCTCCCACGGGGCAATGCGCTTCTTCTTGAACACTGAAGCTTTCTTT
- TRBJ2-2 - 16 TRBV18 CASSPVYGSNTGELFF TGTGCCAGCTCACCCGTTTACGGGAGCAACACCGGGGAGCTGTTTTTT
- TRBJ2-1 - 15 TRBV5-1 CASSLEALPYFEQFF TGCGCCAGCAGCTTGGAGGCACTACCTTATTTTGAGCAGTTCTTC
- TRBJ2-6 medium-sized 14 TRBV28 CASSAGSGANVLTF TGTGCCAGCAGTGCAGGGAGTGGGGCCAACGTCCTGACTTTC
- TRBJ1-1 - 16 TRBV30 CAWSVRGGSMNTEAFF TGTGCCTGGAGTGTACGTGGGGGAAGCATGAACACTGAAGCTTTCTTT
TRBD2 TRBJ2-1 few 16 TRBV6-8 CASSINGLAGANEQFF TGTGCCAGCAGCATCAACGGACTAGCGGGAGCTAATGAGCAGTTCTTC